The T cell receptor beta chain described here comes from a study of beta chain features in type 1 diabetes. General study points: Researchers cautioned that cDNA sequencing could over-represent cells with high TCR expression. Researchers report that Type 1 diabetes patients had moderately but significantly shorter TCRB CDR3s across all four CD4+ subsets. Lower insertion and higher deletion counts appeared at VDJ junctions in type 1 diabetes patients.

All of the isolated RNA was reverse transcribed, so expressed TCRB transcripts were sequenced. Generated by immunoSEQ multiplex PCR, the TCRdb table keeps only in-frame clones and is missing some. The repertoire holds fewer than 300,000 clones, with around 9.9% as singletons. Comment on this clone: What it binds is unknown.

The germline CDR1 and CDR2 sequences are SQVTM and ANQGSEA. V lost 6 bases to trimming and J lost 5 bases; unmatched junction nucleotides: 12. This CDR3 has 14 residues. A heparinised blood draw that averaged about 0.11 L was obtained once from each donor. What was sequenced was naive CD4+ T cells from blood. The receptor's source is a man between 25 and 39 years old with type 1 diabetes. The V gene is TRBV29-1, the J gene TRBJ1-1, with 7 bases lining up with TRBD1. The CDR3 protein is CSVETGSRGTEAFF. CDR3 nucleotides: TGCAGCGTCGAAACAGGGAGCAGGGGGACTGAAGCTTTCTTT.